Listed below are T cell receptor beta chains from one sample, sequenced in a study of T cell responses to AZD1222 COVID-19 vaccine. Generated by immunoSEQ multiplex PCR, the TCRdb table keeps only in-frame clones and is missing some. The sample has 90,000 to 140,000 clones, 82% seen once; the top ten hold less than 6%. Here the sequenced sample was peripheral blood, taken on day 0 of AZD1222 vaccination. These receptors were obtained from an adult in good health. Both conserved end residues are part of each CDR3. The D gene is left open where the match is weak. Some rows mark clone size as missing; the rest say once, few, many or name a class of expanded clone.

CDR3 DNA | CDR3 protein | clone size | J gene | D gene | V gene | CDR3 length
TGTGCCAGCTCACCACCGGGACCCCAAATGAACACTGAAGCTTTCTTT | CASSPPGPQMNTEAFF | . | TRBJ1-1 | . | TRBV18 | 16
TGTGCCAGCACCCCGACAGCGAGGAACACTGAAGCTTTCTTT | CASTPTARNTEAFF | . | TRBJ1-1 | . | TRBV6-5 | 14
TGTGCCTGGAGTGTTGGAGGGCAGACTGAAGCTTTCTTT | CAWSVGGQTEAFF | . | TRBJ1-1 | . | TRBV30 | 13
TGTGCCAGCAGCCCCCAGCGGCCGGGTGAGCAGTTCTTC | CASSPQRPGEQFF | . | TRBJ2-1 | . | TRBV3-1/TRBV3-2 | 13
TGCGCCAGCAGCCAAGATTTAGCAGGAACTGGCTACACCTTC | CASSQDLAGTGYTF | few | TRBJ1-2 | . | TRBV4-3 | 14
TGTGCCAGCACTCACGCGTCAGACTATGGCTACACCTTC | CASTHASDYGYTF | once | TRBJ1-2 | . | TRBV7-9 | 13
TGTGCCAGCAGTTACGTCGGTCACTACGAGCAGTACTTC | CASSYVGHYEQYF | once | TRBJ2-7 | . | TRBV6-2/TRBV6-3 | 13
TGTGCCAGCAGCCTGAGACAATTAGCCACTGAAGCTTTCTTT | CASSLRQLATEAFF | . | TRBJ1-1 | . | TRBV14 | 14
TGTGCCAGGAATAGTTTCTCGCCCTTCTCTGGGGCCAACGTCCTGACTTTC | CARNSFSPFSGANVLTF | . | TRBJ2-6 | . | TRBV19 | 17
TGTGCCAGCAGCTCGGGACTAGCGGGCAGCACCGGGGAGCTGTTTTTT | CASSSGLAGSTGELFF | once | TRBJ2-2 | TRBD2 | TRBV7-9 | 16
TGTGCCAGCGGGTATTCACCCCTCCACTTT | CASGYSPLHF | few | TRBJ1-6 | . | TRBV27 | 10
TGCGCCAGCAGTATGGGACAGGGAGATCAGCCCCAGCATTTT | CASSMGQGDQPQHF | . | TRBJ1-5 | TRBD1 | TRBV5-1 | 14
TGTGCCAGCAGTACTTTAGGGGTGAACTATGGCTACACCTTC | CASSTLGVNYGYTF | . | TRBJ1-2 | . | TRBV2 | 14
TGCGCCAGCAGGGCGGACAGGGTCTATGGCTACACCTTC | CASRADRVYGYTF | few | TRBJ1-2 | TRBD1 | TRBV5-1 | 13
TGTGCCAGCAGTCGCGTTTTGGGAGGAGAGACCCAGTACTTC | CASSRVLGGETQYF | . | TRBJ2-5 | . | TRBV5-4 | 14
TGTGCCACCAGCAGAGATGGACAGAACACCGGGGAGCTGTTTTTT | CATSRDGQNTGELFF | many | TRBJ2-2 | . | TRBV15 | 15
TGCGCCAGCAGCTTACAGGGCGGGGAGCTGTTTTTT | CASSLQGGELFF | . | TRBJ2-2 | . | TRBV5-1 | 12
TGTGCCAGCAGTTTAGCGGGGGGGCGGAACCGTGAGCAGTTCTTC | CASSLAGGRNREQFF | few | TRBJ2-1 | TRBD2 | TRBV6-5 | 15
TGTGCCAGCAGCTGGCCCCAAGAGACCCAGTACTTC | CASSWPQETQYF | . | TRBJ2-5 | . | TRBV7-6 | 12
TGTGCCAGCAGCTCAGGGTTTGAAGCTTTCTTT | CASSSGFEAFF | . | TRBJ1-1 | . | TRBV6-5 | 11
TGTGCCAGCACCTCCTCTGGGGGGCTGGTTACCGGGGAGCTGTTTTTT | CASTSSGGLVTGELFF | . | TRBJ2-2 | . | TRBV5-4 | 16
TGTGCCAGCAGCACGGGAACGGCCTCTTACACCGGGGAGCTGTTTTTT | CASSTGTASYTGELFF | . | TRBJ2-2 | . | TRBV11-3 | 16
TGTGCCAGCAGTAAGGAGGGAGGCACTGAAGCTTTCTTT | CASSKEGGTEAFF | . | TRBJ1-1 | . | TRBV2 | 13
TGTGCCAGCTCACCAGCAAGTGGGTACACCATATATTTT | CASSPASGYTIYF | once | TRBJ1-3 | . | TRBV18 | 13
TGTGCCAGCTCACCACTCGGAGACACCATATATTTT | CASSPLGDTIYF | . | TRBJ1-3 | . | TRBV18 | 12
TGTGCCAGCAGTTACTCAATAGGGGGTAGTACACCCCTCCACTTT | CASSYSIGGSTPLHF | . | TRBJ1-6 | . | TRBV6-2/TRBV6-3 | 15
TGCGCCAGCAGCTTGACGTTTTCCGGGGAGCTGTTTTTT | CASSLTFSGELFF | . | TRBJ2-2 | . | TRBV5-1 | 13
TGTGCCAGCAGTGAAAACCAGGCTTCGTCCTACGAGCAGTACTTC | CASSENQASSYEQYF | . | TRBJ2-7 | . | TRBV6-1 | 15
TGTGCCAGCAGCCAACCCCGTAGGGGGCCCGGCGAGCAGTACTTC | CASSQPRRGPGEQYF | . | TRBJ2-7 | TRBD1 | TRBV11-2 | 15
TGTGCCAGCAGTCCAGGGTGGGCTGAAGCTTTCTTT | CASSPGWAEAFF | . | TRBJ1-1 | . | TRBV6-6 | 12
TGTGCCAGCAGTTCCCTAATCGGGGAGCTGTTTTTT | CASSSLIGELFF | . | TRBJ2-2 | . | TRBV12-3/TRBV12-4 | 12
TGTGCCAGCAGTTACGCTGGGGCAGGGGAATCCGAAGCTTTCTTT | CASSYAGAGESEAFF | . | TRBJ1-1 | . | TRBV6-2/TRBV6-3 | 15
TGTGCCAGCAGTTATCCCGGGACAGGACATACCTACGAGCAGTACTTC | CASSYPGTGHTYEQYF | . | TRBJ2-7 | TRBD1 | TRBV28 | 16
TGTGCTAGTGGTTTGAGGTTTGGTTCCGGGGAGCTGTTTTTT | CASGLRFGSGELFF | . | TRBJ2-2 | . | TRBV12-5 | 14
TGCGCCAGCAGCCAAGAAGGTGGGGATAACTATGGCTACACCTTC | CASSQEGGDNYGYTF | . | TRBJ1-2 | . | TRBV4-1 | 15
TGTGCCAGCAGCTTAGGACAAGAGACCCAGTACTTC | CASSLGQETQYF | . | TRBJ2-5 | . | TRBV7-9 | 12
TGTGCCAGCGTCTTGGAAAAACTGTTTTTT | CASVLEKLFF | . | TRBJ1-4 | . | TRBV3-1/TRBV3-2 | 10
TGTGCCACCAGCGACAGCACTAACTATGGCTACACCTTC | CATSDSTNYGYTF | . | TRBJ1-2 | . | TRBV24-1 | 13
TGCGCCAGCAGCCAGACCTATAGGGGGGAGAACACTGAAGCTTTCTTT | CASSQTYRGENTEAFF | . | TRBJ1-1 | . | TRBV4-1 | 16
TGTGCCAGCAGCCCCCCTAATGTGCAGGCGGCCCACACCTTC | CASSPPNVQAAHTF | . | TRBJ1-2 | . | TRBV7-9 | 14
TGTGCCAGCACCAGAGAGGCGGGGTACAATGAGCAGTTCTTC | CASTREAGYNEQFF | . | TRBJ2-1 | . | TRBV6-5 | 14
TGTGCCAGCAGCCCCATGGGTAGCGGGGGAGTTGAGACCCAGTACTTC | CASSPMGSGGVETQYF | . | TRBJ2-5 | TRBD2 | TRBV4-2 | 16
TGTGCCAGCAGTCGGCAAGCCTACGAGCAGTACTTC | CASSRQAYEQYF | . | TRBJ2-7 | . | TRBV2 | 12
TGCGCCAGCAGCTTGACCACAGATGGCTACACCTTC | CASSLTTDGYTF | . | TRBJ1-2 | . | TRBV5-1 | 12
TGTGCCAGCAGTGAAGTTGCAGGGGGCAGGGAGCAGTACTTC | CASSEVAGGREQYF | . | TRBJ2-7 | TRBD1 | TRBV6-1 | 14
TGTGCCAGCAGCTTGGCATTGGGTCAGCCCCAGCATTTT | CASSLALGQPQHF | . | TRBJ1-5 | . | TRBV11-2 | 13
TGTGCCAGCAGTGTCATACGCTGGGAGAGGCTCAATCAGCCCCAGCATTTT | CASSVIRWERLNQPQHF | . | TRBJ1-5 | . | TRBV9 | 17
TGTGCCAGCTCAGGGGATTCCTACGAGCAGTACTTC | CASSGDSYEQYF | . | TRBJ2-7 | . | TRBV18 | 12
TGTGCCAGCAGCTTAGCGACTGGGGGATACGACAACCCTGAAGCTTTCTTT | CASSLATGGYDNPEAFF | . | TRBJ1-1 | . | TRBV11-1 | 17